The present T cell receptor (beta chain) was sequenced within a study of T-cell memory formation after mild COVID-19. Points from the study as a whole: Among clones contracting day 15 to 85, CD4/CD8 was balanced, whereas later expanders leaned CD4+. Researchers found some responding clones in pre-infection memory, a sign that cross-reactive memory joined.

Per the germline V gene, CDR1 is MNHEY and CDR2 is SVGAGI. Losses at the gene ends were 2 bases for V and 3 bases for J; bases not matched to a gene: 4. This CDR3 region has 15 residues. TCRdb re-derived calls from the 5' RACE reads in MiXCR, one entry per CDR3 protein. The sample holds some 250,000 distinct CDR3 sequences, 8.5% to 9.5% seen once. This clonotype came up a few times. Its target is not known. Material for sequencing was PBMCs or a T cell subset sorted from them (not recorded which). This chain uses TRBV6-5 with TRBJ2-1, with 7 positions matching TRBD2. The sequence came from a young man who had mild COVID-19 (a few samples of this study predate the infection). Cell type and time point are not known. CDR3 DNA sequence: TGTGCCAGCAGTTACATGGGGGGGAACTACAATGAGCAGTTCTTC. Protein: CASSYMGGNYNEQFF.